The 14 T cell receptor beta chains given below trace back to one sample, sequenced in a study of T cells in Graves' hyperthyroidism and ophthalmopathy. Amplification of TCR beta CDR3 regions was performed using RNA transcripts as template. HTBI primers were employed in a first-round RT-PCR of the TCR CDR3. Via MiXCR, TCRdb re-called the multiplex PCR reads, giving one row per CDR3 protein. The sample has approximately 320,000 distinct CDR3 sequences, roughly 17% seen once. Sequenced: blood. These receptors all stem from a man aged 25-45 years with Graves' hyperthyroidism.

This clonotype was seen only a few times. The CDR3 coding sequence is TGTGCCATCTCCTCCCGATCGGGGTGGCAACAGTACTTC. This encodes CAISSRSGWQQYF. This chain connects TRBV10-3 to TRBJ2-4; a weak D match, TRBD2 (5 bases). Germline CDR1 ENHRY, CDR2 SYGVKD. The CDR3 is made up of 13 amino acids. V was clipped by 8 bases and J by 13 bases, with 21 bases between them.

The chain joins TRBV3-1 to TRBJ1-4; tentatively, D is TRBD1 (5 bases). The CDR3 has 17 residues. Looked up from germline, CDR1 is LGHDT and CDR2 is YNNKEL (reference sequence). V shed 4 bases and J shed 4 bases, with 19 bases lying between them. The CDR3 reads CASSPLGDGLFNEKLFF. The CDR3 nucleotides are TGTGCCAGCAGCCCCCTGGGGGACGGACTATTTAATGAAAAACTGTTTTTT.

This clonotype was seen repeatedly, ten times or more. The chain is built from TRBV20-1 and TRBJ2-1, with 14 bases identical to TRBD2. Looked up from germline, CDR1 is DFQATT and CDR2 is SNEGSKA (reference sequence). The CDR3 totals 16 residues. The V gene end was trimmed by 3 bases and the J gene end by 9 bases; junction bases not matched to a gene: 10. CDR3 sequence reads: CSASPSGTSGSSEQFF. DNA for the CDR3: TGCAGTGCTAGTCCTTCCGGGACTAGCGGGAGTTCTGAGCAGTTCTTC.

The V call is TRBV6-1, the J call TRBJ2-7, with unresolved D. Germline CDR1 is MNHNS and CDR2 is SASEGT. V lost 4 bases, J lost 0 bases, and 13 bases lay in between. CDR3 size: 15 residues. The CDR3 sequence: CASSASSPSSYEQYF. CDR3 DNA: TGTGCCAGCAGTGCTAGTTCTCCTAGCTCCTACGAGCAGTACTTC.

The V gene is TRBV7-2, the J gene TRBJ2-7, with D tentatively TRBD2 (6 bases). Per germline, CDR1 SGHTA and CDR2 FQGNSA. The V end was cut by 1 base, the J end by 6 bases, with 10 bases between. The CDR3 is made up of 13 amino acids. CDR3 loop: CASSLGKGGEQYF. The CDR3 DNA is TGTGCCAGCAGCTTAGGAAAGGGAGGCGAGCAGTACTTC.

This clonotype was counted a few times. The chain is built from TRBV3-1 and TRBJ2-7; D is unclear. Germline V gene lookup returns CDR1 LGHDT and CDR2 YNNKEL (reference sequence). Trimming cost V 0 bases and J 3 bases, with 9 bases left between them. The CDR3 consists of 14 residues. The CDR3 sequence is CASSQDPNFYEQYF. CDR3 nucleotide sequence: TGTGCCAGCAGCCAAGATCCCAATTTCTACGAGCAGTACTTC.

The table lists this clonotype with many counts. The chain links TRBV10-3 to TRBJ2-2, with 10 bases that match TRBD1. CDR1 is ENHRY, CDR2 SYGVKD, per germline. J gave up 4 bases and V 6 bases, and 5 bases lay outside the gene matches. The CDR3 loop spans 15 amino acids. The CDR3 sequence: CAISYGTGVTGELFF. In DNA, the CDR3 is TGTGCCATCAGCTACGGGACAGGGGTCACCGGGGAGCTGTTTTTT.

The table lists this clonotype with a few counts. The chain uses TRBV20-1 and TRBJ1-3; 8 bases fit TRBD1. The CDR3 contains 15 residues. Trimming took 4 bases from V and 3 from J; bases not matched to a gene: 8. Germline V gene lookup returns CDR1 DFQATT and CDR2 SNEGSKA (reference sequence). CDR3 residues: CSAKQDRVGGNTIYF. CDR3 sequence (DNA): TGCAGTGCTAAACAGGACAGGGTCGGTGGAAACACCATATATTTT.

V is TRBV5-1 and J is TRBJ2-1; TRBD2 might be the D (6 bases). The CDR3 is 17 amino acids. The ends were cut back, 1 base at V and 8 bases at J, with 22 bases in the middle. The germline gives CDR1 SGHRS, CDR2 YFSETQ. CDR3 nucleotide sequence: TGCGCCAGCAGCTTGACTGGGCGGGGTTGGGGAGGCGATGAGCAGTTCTTC. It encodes CASSLTGRGWGGDEQFF.

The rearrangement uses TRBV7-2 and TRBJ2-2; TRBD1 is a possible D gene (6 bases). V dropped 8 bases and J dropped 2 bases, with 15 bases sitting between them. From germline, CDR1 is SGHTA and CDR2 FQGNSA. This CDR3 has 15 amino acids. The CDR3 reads CASGQKRINTGELFF. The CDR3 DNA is TGTGCCAGCGGACAGAAGCGGATAAACACCGGGGAGCTGTTTTTT.

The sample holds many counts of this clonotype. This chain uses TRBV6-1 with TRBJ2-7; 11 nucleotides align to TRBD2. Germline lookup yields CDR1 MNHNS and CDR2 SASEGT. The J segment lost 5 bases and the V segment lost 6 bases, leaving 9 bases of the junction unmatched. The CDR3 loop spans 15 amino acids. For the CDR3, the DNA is TGTGCCAGCAGACGACGACTAGCGGGAATGGACGAGCAGTACTTC. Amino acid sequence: CASRRRLAGMDEQYF.

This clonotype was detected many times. This chain's CDR3 is CASSLSAGDNEQFF. CDR3 nucleotide sequence: TGTGCCAGCAGCTTATCGGCAGGGGACAATGAGCAGTTCTTC. The V gene is TRBV13, the J gene TRBJ2-1; maybe TRBD1 (6 bases). This CDR3 is built from 14 residues. CDR1 is PRHDT and CDR2 is FYEKMQ in the germline V gene (reference sequence). Trimming took 2 bases from V and 5 from J, leaving 10 bases between them.

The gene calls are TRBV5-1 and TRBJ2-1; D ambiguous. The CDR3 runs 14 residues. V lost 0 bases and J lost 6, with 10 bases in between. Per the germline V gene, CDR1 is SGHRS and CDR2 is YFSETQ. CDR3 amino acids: CASSLGPHLNEQFF. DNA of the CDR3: TGCGCCAGCAGCTTGGGTCCTCACCTCAATGAGCAGTTCTTC.

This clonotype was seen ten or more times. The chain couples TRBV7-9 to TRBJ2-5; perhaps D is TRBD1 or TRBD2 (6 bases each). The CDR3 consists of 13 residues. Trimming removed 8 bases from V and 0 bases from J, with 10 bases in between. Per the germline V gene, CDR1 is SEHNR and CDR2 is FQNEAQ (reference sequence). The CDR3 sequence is CASDGGNQETQYF. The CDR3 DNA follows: TGTGCCAGCGACGGGGGCAACCAAGAGACCCAGTACTTC.